What follows are 23 T cell receptor beta chains derived from one specimen sequenced in a study of shared clonotypes between healthy human individuals. Data came from immunoSEQ multiplex PCR; TCRdb stores just in-frame clones and leaves some out. The data contain about 1 million clones, approximately 76% of them seen just once; the ten biggest clones take up 1.2% to 1.5%. Specimen: memory CD4+ T cells sorted from blood. Documented subset: CD45RA-negative fraction. The receptors originated from a man aged 18 to 29 in good health.

The rearrangement links TRBV6-5 to TRBJ1-2; possible D gene TRBD1, 6 bases. The CDR3 is 12 residues long. Germline V gene sequence: CDR1 MNHEY, CDR2 SVGAGI. Trimming removed 7 bases at V and 8 bases at J, with 14 bases between. This CDR3 reads CASNSGQTGYTF. CDR3 coding DNA: TGTGCCAGCAACTCAGGACAGACGGGCTACACCTTC.

Of note for this clone: This sample includes further DNA sequences coding for the same CDR3. The gene calls are TRBV7-2 and TRBJ2-7; maybe TRBD2 (7 bases). Germline CDR1 and CDR2: SGHTA and FQGNSA. The CDR3 totals 14 residues. Deletions cut 3 bases from V and 0 bases from J, with 9 bases between. CDR3 amino acids: CASSLGGLSYEQYF. The CDR3 DNA is TGTGCCAGCAGCTTGGGGGGGCTCTCCTACGAGCAGTACTTC.

V usage is TRBV7-2 and J usage is TRBJ2-3, with a weak D call TRBD2 (6 bases). The CDR3 loop spans 14 amino acids. With 5 bases removed from V and 4 bases from J, the gap between germline ends came to 13 bases. Germline loops: CDR1 SGHTA, CDR2 FQGNSA. CDR3 in amino acids: CASSRGDWADTQYF. Here the CDR3 DNA reads TGTGCCAGCAGCCGCGGGGACTGGGCAGATACGCAGTATTTT.

Here the CDR3 reads CASSERQGGIGELFF. In nucleotides, the CDR3 is TGTGCCAGCAGTGAACGACAGGGGGGGATCGGGGAGCTGTTTTTT. This sequence joins TRBV2 and TRBJ2-2; 9 bases fit TRBD1. The V gene end was trimmed by 2 bases and the J gene end by 7 bases; junction bases not matched to a gene: 5. In germline, CDR1 is SNHLY, CDR2 FYNNEI. CDR3 size: 15 residues. Based on the CDR3 plus reference TRBV2 and TRBJ2-2, the full variable domain is EPEVTQTPSHQVTQMGQEVILRCVPISNHLYFYWYRQILGQKVEFLVSFYNNEISEKSEIFDDQFSVERPDGSNFTLKIRSTKLEDSAMYFCASSERQGGIGELFFGEGSRLTVL.

The chain combines TRBV6-5 with TRBJ2-7; 7 bases align to TRBD1. The germline CDR1 and CDR2 sequences are MNHEY and SVGAGI. V lost 2 bases and J lost 5; bases outside the gene matches: 3. The CDR3 length is 13 residues. The CDR3 DNA reads as TGTGCCAGCAGTTACGACAGGGTCCACGAGCAGTACTTC. It encodes CASSYDRVHEQYF.

This chain uses TRBV6-5 with TRBJ2-1, with 10 positions matching TRBD2. The V gene's germline CDR1 is MNHEY and CDR2 SVGAGI. Unmatched junction bases numbered 9, after V lost 2 bases and J lost 8 bases. The CDR3 contains 16 residues. The CDR3 sequence is CASSYTRLAGRHEQFF. In nucleotides, the CDR3 is TGTGCCAGCAGTTACACCCGACTAGCGGGTAGACATGAGCAGTTCTTC.

This rearrangement joins TRBV15 to TRBJ2-7; D gene unclear. CDR3 length: 15 amino acids. Germline lookup yields CDR1 LNHNV and CDR2 YYDKDF (reference sequence). The ends were cut back, 0 bases at V and 5 bases at J, with 14 bases in the middle. The CDR3 spells CATSRDPAKGHEQYF. The CDR3 nucleotides are TGTGCCACCAGCAGAGATCCTGCTAAGGGCCACGAGCAGTACTTC.

This clone was recorded a few times. This chain uses TRBV6-6 with TRBJ2-1; a weak D match, TRBD1 (5 bases). Trimming took off 2 bases at V and 9 bases at J, with 11 bases between the two ends. Looked up from germline, CDR1 is MNHNY and CDR2 is SVGAGI (reference sequence). The CDR3 is 13 amino acids. The CDR3 reads CASSYLGAGEQFF. CDR3 nucleotides: TGTGCCAGCAGTTACCTTGGGGCCGGTGAGCAGTTCTTC.

V and J are TRBV29-1 and TRBJ2-4, with TRBD1 identical over 7 bases. Germline V CDR1 and CDR2: SQVTM, ANQGSEA. The V gene end was trimmed by 6 bases and the J gene end by 8 bases; junction bases not matched to a gene: 4. The CDR3 spans 11 residues. The CDR3 DNA sequence: TGCAGCGTCGACACAGGGGACATTCAGTACTTC. Translating gives CSVDTGDIQYF.

V gene TRBV5-6 combines with J gene TRBJ2-5; 7 bases are a match to TRBD1. The DNA end is more similar to TRBJ2-7, so the J call may be wrong. This CDR3 spans 14 amino acids. Germline V gene lookup returns CDR1 SGHDT and CDR2 YYEEEE. In DNA form, the CDR3 reads TGTGCCAGCAGCTTGGATGACAGGGCCCACGAGCAGTACTTC. Protein sequence: CASSLDDRAHEQYF.

The chain joins TRBV7-9 to TRBJ2-2; 11 nucleotides align to TRBD2. The germline gives CDR1 SEHNR, CDR2 FQNEAQ (reference sequence). V trimming: 5 bases; J trimming: 2 bases; junction bases outside the gene matches: 10. The CDR3 sequence is 18 residues long. The CDR3 reads CASSLELTSGRNTGELFF. The CDR3 nucleotides read TGTGCCAGCAGCCTCGAACTTACTAGCGGGAGAAACACCGGGGAGCTGTTTTTT. The entire variable domain, with the rest obtained from reference TRBV7-9 and TRBJ2-2, is as follows: DTGVSQNPRHKITKRGQNVTFRCDPISEHNRLYWYRQTLGQGPEFLTYFQNEAQLEKSRLLSDRFSAERPKGSFSTLEIQRTEQGDSAMYLCASSLELTSGRNTGELFFGEGSRLTVL.

The CDR3 DNA reads as TGCGCCAGCAGCCTCTTGACTAGCCGGGAGACAGGGATACACAATGAGCAGTTCTTC. It yields the protein CASSLLTSRETGIHNEQFF. The rearrangement links TRBV4-1 to TRBJ2-1; possibly TRBD1 or TRBD2 for D (7 bases each). The V end was cut by 4 bases, the J end by 5 bases, with 27 bases between. CDR3 length: 19 residues. Germline CDR1 reads MGHRA; CDR2 reads YSYEKL.

The genes are TRBV10-3 and TRBJ1-5, with unresolved D. The ends were cut back, 10 bases at V and 5 bases at J, with 12 bases in the middle. The CDR3 is made up of 12 amino acids. Germline V gives CDR1 ENHRY, CDR2 SYGVKD. CDR3 residues: CATSESYQPQHF. The CDR3 region has the DNA TGTGCCACCTCCGAGTCCTATCAGCCCCAGCATTTT.

On this clone itself: Distinct nucleotide sequences in the sample also encode this CDR3. The chain employs TRBV5-1 and TRBJ2-3; 10 bases map to TRBD2. Germline lookup yields CDR1 SGHRS and CDR2 YFSETQ. This CDR3 contains 14 residues. With 4 bases clipped from V and 6 bases from J, the junction kept 5 bases outside the gene matches. CDR3 bases: TGCGCCAGCAGCCCTCTAGCGGGAGAGGATACGCAGTATTTT. It translates to CASSPLAGEDTQYF.

As for this clone: The identical CDR3 is also encoded by other nucleotide sequences in the sample. V is TRBV11-2 and J is TRBJ1-5, with 9 bases matching TRBD1. The CDR3 consists of 13 residues. Germline V lookup: CDR1 SGHAT, CDR2 FQNNGV. Trimming took 5 bases from V and 5 from J; bases not matched to a gene: 1. CDR3 amino acids: CASSRDRDQPQHF. Written as DNA, the CDR3 is TGTGCCAGCAGCCGGGACAGGGATCAGCCCCAGCATTTT.

As for this clone: At the DNA level, this CDR3 is encoded by other sequences in the same sample as well. CDR3 region: CASSTGQVPYEQYF. Here the CDR3 DNA reads TGCGCCAGCAGCACCGGACAGGTACCCTACGAGCAGTACTTC. This rearrangement joins TRBV5-1 to TRBJ2-7; 7 bases map to TRBD1. There are 14 residues in the CDR3. CDR1 and CDR2 from the germline V gene are SGHRS and YFSETQ. V was pared by 4 bases and J by 2 bases, with 6 bases of the junction left unmatched. Variable domain in full (rest from reference TRBV5-1 and TRBJ2-7): KAGVTQTPRYLIKTRGQQVTLSCSPISGHRSVSWYQQTPGQGLQFLFEYFSETQRNKGNFPGRFSGRQFSNSRSEMNVSTLELGDSALYLCASSTGQVPYEQYFGPGTRLTVT.

The rearrangement links TRBV6-1 to TRBJ1-1; a weak D match, TRBD1 (5 bases). This CDR3 spans 13 amino acids. Germline values: CDR1 MNHNS, CDR2 SASEGT. Trimming cost V 10 bases and J 2 bases, with 14 bases left between them. For the CDR3, the DNA is TGTGCCACCGGGGCCTCCTTTAACACTGAAGCTTTCTTT. Translating it yields CATGASFNTEAFF.

This rearrangement joins TRBV28 to TRBJ1-3; D call uncertain. The germline CDR1 and CDR2 sequences are MDHEN and SYDVKM. Trimming cost V 9 bases and J 4 bases, with 4 bases left between them. This CDR3 comprises 10 residues. The CDR3 loop reads CASNGNTIYF. The CDR3 DNA follows: TGTGCCAGTAACGGAAACACCATATATTTT.

The V and J genes are TRBV19 and TRBJ2-3; 9 nucleotides match TRBD2. Germline CDR1 is LNHDA and CDR2 is SQIVND (reference sequence). This CDR3 is built from 16 residues. Trimming cost V 4 bases and J 2 bases; bases outside gene matches: 7. Here the CDR3 DNA reads TGTGCCAGTAGTAGTAGCGGGGGAGGCTACACAGATACGCAGTATTTT. Protein: CASSSSGGGYTDTQYF.

The chain recombines TRBV11-2 with TRBJ1-2; D possibly corresponds to TRBD1 (5 bases). The CDR3 has 15 residues. The germline V and J ends were trimmed by 5 bases and 3 bases, with 16 bases remaining between them. CDR1 SGHAT and CDR2 FQNNGV come from the germline V gene. The CDR3 DNA sequence: TGTGCCAGCAGCCTTTCTTCCGCGGGGGACTATGGCTACACCTTC. Encoded protein: CASSLSSAGDYGYTF.

This clone was detected once. The chain joins TRBV7-9 to TRBJ2-3; perhaps TRBD1 as D (5 bases). CDR3 length: 15 amino acids. V lost 5 bases, J lost 2 bases, and 14 bases lay in between. Germline CDR1 reads SEHNR; CDR2 reads FQNEAQ (reference sequence). The CDR3 bases are TGTGCCAGCAGCCTCCGGCTAGGGGACACAGATACGCAGTATTTT. This codes for CASSLRLGDTDTQYF.

CDR3 DNA sequence: TGCGCCAGCAGCCTTGGATCCGGTGGGGGATACAATGAGCAGTTCTTC. It specifies CASSLGSGGGYNEQFF. This chain joins TRBV4-1 and TRBJ2-1, with D perhaps being TRBD1 or TRBD2 (5 bases each). Germline CDR1 reads MGHRA; CDR2 reads YSYEKL. Trimming left V 4 bases short and J 4 bases short, with 17 bases between. The CDR3 runs to 16 residues.

Comments on this clone: A read error likely explains this, since a far larger clone differs by one base. This sequence joins TRBV13 and TRBJ2-3, with D uncertain. The germline gives CDR1 PRHDT, CDR2 FYEKMQ (reference sequence). The CDR3 covers 12 residues. Deletions cut 4 bases from V and 0 bases from J, with 2 bases between. The DNA of the CDR3 is TGTGCCAGCAGCTCTAGCACAGATACGCAGTATTTT. Protein: CASSSSTDTQYF.